This T cell receptor beta chain was identified in a study of CD8 T cells in Susac syndrome. The CDR3 is 15 residues long. CDR1 SGHDT and CDR2 YYEEEE come from the germline V gene. Trimming cost V 1 base and J 0 bases, with 8 bases left between them. A quantity of about 0.45 to 1 ug RNA underwent reverse transcription using random hexamers. TCRdb re-derived calls from the immunoSEQ multiplex PCR reads in MiXCR, one entry per CDR3 protein. Among about 100,000 distinct CDR3 sequences listed, around 95% were seen once. J is TRBJ2-1 and V is TRBV5-6; D uncertain. Material: CD8+ T cells from PBMCs. This clonotype was obtained from a human donor with Susac syndrome. CDR3 amino acids: CASSLSLISYNEQFF. For the CDR3, the DNA is TGTGCCAGCAGCTTGAGTCTGATCTCCTACAATGAGCAGTTCTTC.